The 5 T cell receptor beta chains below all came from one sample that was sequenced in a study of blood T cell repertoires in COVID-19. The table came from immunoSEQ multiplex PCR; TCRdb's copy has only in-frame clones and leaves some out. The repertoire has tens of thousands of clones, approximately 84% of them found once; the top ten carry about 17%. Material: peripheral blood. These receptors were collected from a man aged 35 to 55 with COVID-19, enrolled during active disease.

CDR3 sequence: CASRTGTKNIQYF. The CDR3 bases are TGTGCCAGCAGGACAGGGACCAAAAACATTCAGTACTTC. The chain carries TRBV2 and TRBJ2-4; 7 bases align to TRBD1. This CDR3 has 13 residues. Germline assignment: CDR1 SNHLY and CDR2 FYNNEI. V trimming: 6 bases; J trimming: 2 bases; junction bases outside the gene matches: 1.

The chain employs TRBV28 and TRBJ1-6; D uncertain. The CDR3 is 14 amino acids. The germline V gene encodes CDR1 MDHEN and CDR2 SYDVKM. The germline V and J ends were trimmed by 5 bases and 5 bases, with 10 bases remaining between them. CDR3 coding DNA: TGTGCCAGCAGTCAGGCCCAGGATAATTCACCCCTCCACTTT. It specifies CASSQAQDNSPLHF.

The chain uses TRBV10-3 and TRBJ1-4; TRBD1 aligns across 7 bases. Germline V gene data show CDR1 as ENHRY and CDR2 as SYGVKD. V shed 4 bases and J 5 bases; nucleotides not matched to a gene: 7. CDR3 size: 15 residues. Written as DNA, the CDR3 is TGTGCCATCAGTGTCTCCGACAGGGCCAATGAAAAACTGTTTTTT. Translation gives CAISVSDRANEKLFF.

For the CDR3, the DNA is TGTGCCAGCAGTGAGCGGGCTAGCGGGGAGCTGTTTTTT. Amino acid sequence: CASSERASGELFF. J is TRBJ2-2 and V is TRBV2, with D tentatively TRBD2 (5 bases). From germline, CDR1 is SNHLY and CDR2 FYNNEI. The CDR3 contains 13 residues. Deletions cut 3 bases from V and 7 bases from J, with 9 bases between.

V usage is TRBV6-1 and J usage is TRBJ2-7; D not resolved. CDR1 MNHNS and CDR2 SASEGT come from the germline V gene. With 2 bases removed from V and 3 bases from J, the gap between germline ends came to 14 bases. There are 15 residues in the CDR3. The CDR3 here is CASSESPGSLYEQYF. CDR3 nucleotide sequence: TGTGCCAGCAGTGAATCTCCCGGGTCCCTCTACGAGCAGTACTTC.